A selection of T cell receptor beta chains follows, all from one sample in a study of beta chain features in type 1 diabetes. Repertoires were generated with immunoSEQ multiplex PCR, while TCRdb's copy carries only in-frame clones and drops some. The table includes about 240,000 clones, about 14% detected once. Specimen: naive CD4+ T cells from blood. These receptors originate from a man aged 25-40 years with type 1 diabetes. CDR3s include the opening cysteine and the closing phenylalanine or tryptophan. The order of the fields is J gene, D gene, V gene, clone size, CDR3 DNA, CDR3 protein. A D gene is named only where the DNA matches it firmly. Expanded clones are given a class, and other clones once, few, many or no size at all.

J gene: TRBJ2-5; D gene: -; V gene: TRBV27; clone size: few; CDR3 DNA: TGTGCCAGCACTGCCCAGTACTTC; CDR3 protein: CASTAQYF
J gene: TRBJ2-1; D gene: TRBD1; V gene: TRBV16; clone size: -; CDR3 DNA: TGTGCCAGCAGCCCCTACAGGGGTTACTCCTACAATGAGCAGTTCTTC; CDR3 protein: CASSPYRGYSYNEQFF
J gene: TRBJ1-2; D gene: -; V gene: TRBV2; clone size: -; CDR3 DNA: TGTGCCAGCAGTGGGGGAGGGGGACGTAACTATGGCTACACCTTC; CDR3 protein: CASSGGGGRNYGYTF
J gene: TRBJ1-2; D gene: TRBD1; V gene: TRBV7-2; clone size: -; CDR3 DNA: TGTGCCAGCAGCTTAAGGACAGGGCCACTCTATGGCTACACCTTC; CDR3 protein: CASSLRTGPLYGYTF
J gene: TRBJ2-2; D gene: -; V gene: TRBV30; clone size: -; CDR3 DNA: TGTGCCTGGAGTGTAGGCAGGGGCGGCGGGGAGCTGTTTTTT; CDR3 protein: CAWSVGRGGGELFF
J gene: TRBJ2-5; D gene: TRBD2; V gene: TRBV7-9; clone size: few; CDR3 DNA: TGTGCCAGCAGCCCCAGGGGCGGGGGGGCCGAGGAGACCCAGTACTTC; CDR3 protein: CASSPRGGGAEETQYF
J gene: TRBJ2-2; D gene: TRBD1; V gene: TRBV5-6; clone size: few; CDR3 DNA: TGTGCCAGCAGCCCCGGGACAGGATCGAACACCGGGGAGCTGTTTTTT; CDR3 protein: CASSPGTGSNTGELFF
J gene: TRBJ2-3; D gene: -; V gene: TRBV12-5; clone size: few; CDR3 DNA: TGTGCTAGTGGCCCTGGGCTAGCCACAGATACGCAGTATTTT; CDR3 protein: CASGPGLATDTQYF
J gene: TRBJ2-5; D gene: -; V gene: TRBV21-1; clone size: few; CDR3 DNA: TGTGCCAGCAGCAAAGGAAGGAAGGAGGAGACCCAGTACTTC; CDR3 protein: CASSKGRKEETQYF
J gene: TRBJ2-2; D gene: TRBD1; V gene: TRBV7-2; clone size: -; CDR3 DNA: TGTGCCAGCAGCACGGGACAGGGCAACACCGGGGAGCTGTTTTTT; CDR3 protein: CASSTGQGNTGELFF
J gene: TRBJ2-1; D gene: -; V gene: TRBV30; clone size: -; CDR3 DNA: TGTGCCTGGAGCACTAGCTCCTACAATGAGCAGTTCTTC; CDR3 protein: CAWSTSSYNEQFF
J gene: TRBJ2-7; D gene: TRBD2; V gene: TRBV19; clone size: -; CDR3 DNA: TGTGCCAGTAGAAATAGCGGGAGCGACTACGAGCAGTACTTC; CDR3 protein: CASRNSGSDYEQYF
J gene: TRBJ2-5; D gene: TRBD2; V gene: TRBV10-3; clone size: once; CDR3 DNA: TGTGCCTCGTCTCGGAAAACTAGCGGGACCCGCCAAGAGACCCAGTACTTC; CDR3 protein: CASSRKTSGTRQETQYF
J gene: TRBJ2-7; D gene: TRBD1; V gene: TRBV19; clone size: few; CDR3 DNA: TGTGCCAGTACCCCAAGGACAGGAGCCTACGAGCAGTACTTC; CDR3 protein: CASTPRTGAYEQYF
J gene: TRBJ2-1; D gene: TRBD2; V gene: TRBV29-1; clone size: few; CDR3 DNA: TGCAGCGTTGATCTCCTAGCGGATTCCTACAATGAGCAGTTCTTC; CDR3 protein: CSVDLLADSYNEQFF
J gene: TRBJ2-1; D gene: -; V gene: TRBV21-1; clone size: -; CDR3 DNA: TGTGCCAGCAGCAAAGTCCAGCGGAGAAACAATGAGCAGTTCTTC; CDR3 protein: CASSKVQRRNNEQFF
J gene: TRBJ2-5; D gene: -; V gene: TRBV29-1; clone size: few; CDR3 DNA: TGCAGCGTAACAGGAGACCCCCTAGGCGAGACCCAGTACTTC; CDR3 protein: CSVTGDPLGETQYF
J gene: TRBJ2-5; D gene: TRBD2; V gene: TRBV5-4; clone size: -; CDR3 DNA: TGTGCCAGCAGCTCCGGGACTAGCGGGAGGGGTAACCAAGAGACCCAGTACTTC; CDR3 protein: CASSSGTSGRGNQETQYF
J gene: TRBJ2-3; D gene: TRBD2; V gene: TRBV6-1; clone size: -; CDR3 DNA: TGTGCCAGCAGTGAGATTAAATGGACTAGCGGGAAGGGAGATACGCAGTATTTT; CDR3 protein: CASSEIKWTSGKGDTQYF
J gene: TRBJ2-6; D gene: TRBD1; V gene: TRBV7-2; clone size: -; CDR3 DNA: TGTGCCAGCAGCTTATCAGGGACAGGGTCTGGGGCCAACGTCCTGACTTTC; CDR3 protein: CASSLSGTGSGANVLTF
J gene: TRBJ1-2; D gene: -; V gene: TRBV23-1; clone size: -; CDR3 DNA: TGCGCCAGCAGTCAATCACGCCGGGACAATAACTATGGCTACACCTTC; CDR3 protein: CASSQSRRDNNYGYTF
J gene: TRBJ1-2; D gene: -; V gene: TRBV18; clone size: -; CDR3 DNA: TGTGCCAGCTCACTAAACGGGGAGGAAGGCTACACCTTC; CDR3 protein: CASSLNGEEGYTF
J gene: TRBJ2-1; D gene: TRBD1; V gene: TRBV5-1; clone size: -; CDR3 DNA: TGCGCCAGCAGCGTCCGGGACAGGGTTGACAATGAGCAGTTCTTC; CDR3 protein: CASSVRDRVDNEQFF
J gene: TRBJ1-5; D gene: -; V gene: TRBV25-1; clone size: few; CDR3 DNA: TGTGCCAGCAGCGCGAGAGAGGGAGGGGATCAGCCCCAGCATTTT; CDR3 protein: CASSAREGGDQPQHF
J gene: TRBJ2-5; D gene: TRBD2; V gene: TRBV6-5; clone size: -; CDR3 DNA: TGTGCCAGCAGTTTAGCGGGGGCCACGGGAGGGGAGACCCAGTACTTC; CDR3 protein: CASSLAGATGGETQYF
J gene: TRBJ2-2; D gene: TRBD1; V gene: TRBV19; clone size: -; CDR3 DNA: TGTGCCAGCTGGGCGACAGGGGAAAGGCTGAACACCGGGGAGCTGTTTTTT; CDR3 protein: CASWATGERLNTGELFF
J gene: TRBJ1-1; D gene: TRBD1; V gene: TRBV29-1; clone size: few; CDR3 DNA: TGCAGCGTTGAAAGGCACTTGACGGGACAGGACACTGAAGCTTTCTTT; CDR3 protein: CSVERHLTGQDTEAFF
J gene: TRBJ2-1; D gene: TRBD1; V gene: TRBV5-1; clone size: few; CDR3 DNA: TGCGCCAGCAGCACAAGACAGGGGAGCTCCTACAATGAGCAGTTCTTC; CDR3 protein: CASSTRQGSSYNEQFF
J gene: TRBJ1-1; D gene: TRBD1; V gene: TRBV29-1; clone size: few; CDR3 DNA: TGCAGCGTGGGACCGGGACAGGGTACTGAAGCTTTCTTT; CDR3 protein: CSVGPGQGTEAFF
J gene: TRBJ1-3; D gene: -; V gene: TRBV30; clone size: -; CDR3 DNA: TGTGCCTGGAGTACCCCTCGGGGCTCTGGAAACACCATATATTTT; CDR3 protein: CAWSTPRGSGNTIYF
J gene: TRBJ2-1; D gene: TRBD2; V gene: TRBV5-1; clone size: few; CDR3 DNA: TGCGCCAGCACACCTAGCGGGAGTTACAATGAGCAGTTCTTC; CDR3 protein: CASTPSGSYNEQFF
J gene: TRBJ1-4; D gene: -; V gene: TRBV11-3; clone size: -; CDR3 DNA: TGTGCCAGCAGCTTAGGTAACCCTTCGCTAGGTGAAAAACTGTTTTTT; CDR3 protein: CASSLGNPSLGEKLFF
J gene: TRBJ1-2; D gene: TRBD1; V gene: TRBV19; clone size: -; CDR3 DNA: TGTGCCAGTAGGGGAGGACAGGACTATGGCTACACCTTC; CDR3 protein: CASRGGQDYGYTF
J gene: TRBJ2-5; D gene: -; V gene: TRBV10-3; clone size: few; CDR3 DNA: TGTGCCATCAGTGTGGACAGAAGAGAGACCCAGTACTTC; CDR3 protein: CAISVDRRETQYF
J gene: TRBJ2-4; D gene: -; V gene: TRBV28; clone size: few; CDR3 DNA: TGTGCCAGCAGTCCCTCAATGGGCGGGACCAAAAACATTCAGTACTTC; CDR3 protein: CASSPSMGGTKNIQYF
J gene: TRBJ2-3; D gene: TRBD2; V gene: TRBV7-2; clone size: -; CDR3 DNA: TGTGCCAGCGGGGGGGGAGGAACAGATACGCAGTATTTT; CDR3 protein: CASGGGGTDTQYF
J gene: TRBJ1-1; D gene: -; V gene: TRBV7-2; clone size: -; CDR3 DNA: TGTGCCAGCAGCTTAGCGGAAGGGGCCGTCGCTGAAGCTTTCTTT; CDR3 protein: CASSLAEGAVAEAFF
J gene: TRBJ2-7; D gene: -; V gene: TRBV15; clone size: few; CDR3 DNA: TGTGCCACCAGCAGACAGAACTACCCTCTGGGCGAGCAGTACTTC; CDR3 protein: CATSRQNYPLGEQYF
J gene: TRBJ2-5; D gene: TRBD2; V gene: TRBV5-6; clone size: -; CDR3 DNA: TGTGCCAGCAGGCCCATGGGACTAGCGGAGACCCAGTACTTC; CDR3 protein: CASRPMGLAETQYF
J gene: TRBJ1-5; D gene: TRBD1; V gene: TRBV7-9; clone size: -; CDR3 DNA: TGTGCCAGCAGCCCGTCCTGGGGGACAGGGCTAAATCAGCCCCAGCATTTT; CDR3 protein: CASSPSWGTGLNQPQHF
J gene: TRBJ2-7; D gene: TRBD1; V gene: TRBV23-1; clone size: few; CDR3 DNA: TGCGCCAGCAGTCAATCGCCGGACAGGGCCTACGAGCAGTACTTC; CDR3 protein: CASSQSPDRAYEQYF
J gene: TRBJ1-1; D gene: TRBD1; V gene: TRBV29-1; clone size: few; CDR3 DNA: TGCAGCGTTTCTGAGCTCGGGACAGGGGAGAAGGGCACTGAAGCTTTCTTT; CDR3 protein: CSVSELGTGEKGTEAFF
J gene: TRBJ1-3; D gene: TRBD1; V gene: TRBV5-6; clone size: -; CDR3 DNA: TGTGCCAGCAGCGGAGGACAGGGGACAATTTATTTT; CDR3 protein: CASSGGQGTIYF
J gene: TRBJ2-5; D gene: -; V gene: TRBV5-1; clone size: -; CDR3 DNA: TGCGCCAGCAGCGGCGGGACGGGCCAAGAGACCCAGTACTTC; CDR3 protein: CASSGGTGQETQYF
J gene: TRBJ1-4; D gene: TRBD1; V gene: TRBV19; clone size: few; CDR3 DNA: TGTGCCAGTAGTACAGAGAAATGGGACAGCGAAAAACTGTTTTTT; CDR3 protein: CASSTEKWDSEKLFF
J gene: TRBJ2-7; D gene: -; V gene: TRBV6-6; clone size: -; CDR3 DNA: TGTGCCAGCAAAGTAGACAGTACCTACGAGCAGTACTTC; CDR3 protein: CASKVDSTYEQYF
J gene: TRBJ2-7; D gene: -; V gene: TRBV4-2; clone size: few; CDR3 DNA: TGTGCCAGCAGCCAAGGGAGTCCAGGGCCCAGCTCCTACGAGCAGTACTTC; CDR3 protein: CASSQGSPGPSSYEQYF
J gene: TRBJ1-1; D gene: -; V gene: TRBV5-1; clone size: -; CDR3 DNA: TGCGCCAGCACCCTCCAGGGTAACACTGAAGCTTTCTTT; CDR3 protein: CASTLQGNTEAFF